Below are 8 T cell receptor beta chains sequenced from a single sample in a study of blood T cell repertoires in COVID-19. Generated by immunoSEQ multiplex PCR, the TCRdb table keeps only in-frame clones and is missing some. The sample comprises 300,000 to 400,000 clones, around 89% of which are singletons, and more than 0.9% rests with the top ten. Sequencing was carried out using PBMCs or T cells enriched from blood (not recorded which). These receptors were obtained from a woman between 25 and 40 years old with acute COVID-19.

V and J are TRBV10-3 and TRBJ1-6; no reliable D call. V shed 7 bases and J shed 8 bases, with 15 bases lying between them. The CDR3 consists of 14 residues. Germline V CDR1 and CDR2: ENHRY, SYGVKD. CDR3 sequence: CAIKQTSLDSPLHF. In nucleotides, the CDR3 is TGTGCCATCAAACAGACATCCCTGGATTCACCCCTCCACTTT.

The gene calls are TRBV6-6 and TRBJ1-4; 10 nucleotides agree with TRBD1. Germline V gene data show CDR1 as MNHNY and CDR2 as SVGAGI (reference sequence). This CDR3 is 15 amino acids long. Trimming at V came to 7 bases and at J to 9 bases, leaving 11 bases not matched to a gene. CDR3 region: CASTSSTGGPQKLFF. The CDR3 nucleotides read TGTGCCAGCACCTCCTCGACAGGGGGCCCCCAAAAACTGTTTTTT.

This chain uses TRBV24-1 with TRBJ1-1; maybe TRBD1 (5 bases). The CDR3 runs to 16 residues. Trimming shortened V by 8 bases and J by 0 bases, and 18 bases separated the two germline ends. The germline V gene encodes CDR1 KGHDR and CDR2 SFDVKD. CDR3 bases: TGTGCCACCATACTGACAGAGAGGCGCATGAACACTGAAGCTTTCTTT. Translated: CATILTERRMNTEAFF.

The chain is built from TRBV5-1 and TRBJ1-6, with 7 bases that match TRBD1. J lost 6 bases, V lost 1 base, and 1 base had no gene match. The CDR3 totals 14 residues. Per germline, CDR1 SGHRS and CDR2 YFSETQ. For the CDR3, the DNA is TGCGCCAGCAGCTTGAACAGGGGTAATTCACCCCTCCACTTT. Residues: CASSLNRGNSPLHF.

The CDR3 DNA reads as TGTGCCAGTGTATTGCGACCCCCCGAGGGGTACTTC. This codes for CASVLRPPEGYF. The chain joins TRBV2 to TRBJ2-7; tentatively, D is TRBD2 (5 bases). The V end lost 9 bases, the J end lost 12 bases, and 21 bases lay between the germline ends. The CDR3 has 12 residues. The germline V gene has CDR1 SNHLY and CDR2 FYNNEI. The full variable domain, its missing parts supplied by reference TRBV2 and TRBJ2-7, is EPEVTQTPSHQVTQMGQEVILRCVPISNHLYFYWYRQILGQKVEFLVSFYNNEISEKSEIFDDQFSVERPDGSNFTLKIRSTKLEDSAMYFCASVLRPPEGYFGPGTRLTVT.

The rearrangement uses TRBV5-5 and TRBJ2-7; TRBD1 is a possible D gene (5 bases). The V end lost 1 base, the J end lost 5 bases, and 22 bases lay between the germline ends. Germline V gene data show CDR1 as SGHKS and CDR2 as YYEKEE (reference sequence). The CDR3 covers 17 residues. The DNA for the CDR3 is TGTGCCAGCAGCTTGAAAATTTGGCAGGGAATGAGCAACGAGCAGTACTTC. Amino acid sequence: CASSLKIWQGMSNEQYF.

This clone was detected ten times or more. V gene TRBV2 combines with J gene TRBJ2-6; D uncertain. Trimming cost V 7 bases and J 0 bases, with 7 bases left between them. This CDR3 is 14 amino acids long. In germline, CDR1 is SNHLY, CDR2 FYNNEI. The CDR3 sequence is CASNPFSGANVLTF. CDR3 in DNA: TGTGCCAGCAATCCCTTCTCTGGGGCCAACGTCCTGACTTTC.

This chain connects TRBV6-2 or TRBV6-3 to TRBJ2-1, with D perhaps TRBD1 (6 bases). The CDR3 has 16 residues. V was clipped by 0 bases and J by 4 bases, with 13 bases between them. Germline assignment: CDR1 MNHEY and CDR2 SVGEGT. The CDR3 loop is CASSYSRVRGYNEQFF. In DNA, the CDR3 is TGTGCCAGCAGTTACTCGCGTGTCAGGGGATACAATGAGCAGTTCTTC.